These 18 T cell receptor beta chains were all obtained from the same sample, sequenced in a study of cytomegalovirus exposure and HLA in healthy donors. PCR amplification relied on 60 Vbeta primers (plus 13 Jbeta primers). Produced via immunoSEQ multiplex PCR; TCRdb's table is partial and in-frame only. The data hold about 120,000 clones, with roughly 80% observed a single time. The sequenced sample consisted of PBMCs. These receptors were obtained from a female donor in good health and CMV-seronegative.

The rearrangement joins TRBV21-1 to TRBJ2-1; the table's D call of TRBD1 was not tested on the DNA. TRBV21-1 represents a pseudogene. The CDR3 contains 15 residues. The CDR3 nucleotides read TGTACCAGCAGCAAAGAGGGGACAGCCTACAATGAGCAGTTCTTC. This encodes CTSSKEGTAYNEQFF.

The rearrangement uses TRBV30 and TRBJ2-7; D unresolved. V lost 0 bases and J 4 bases, leaving 10 bases between the germline ends. From germline, CDR1 is GTSNPN and CDR2 SVGIG (reference sequence). The CDR3 is 13 residues long. CDR3 in amino acids: CAWSVKTPYEQYF. CDR3 sequence (DNA): TGTGCCTGGAGTGTAAAGACACCATACGAGCAGTACTTC. Full variable domain (missing parts from reference TRBV30 and TRBJ2-7): SQTIHQWPATLVQPVGSPLSLECTVEGTSNPNLYWYRQAAGRGLQLLFYSVGIGQISSEVPQNLSASRPQDRQFILSSKKLLLSDSGFYLCAWSVKTPYEQYFGPGTRLTVT.

The chain uses TRBV27 and TRBJ2-1, with D tentatively TRBD2 (5 bases). The CDR3 has 13 amino acids. Germline CDR1 and CDR2: MNHEY and SMNVEV (reference sequence). V shed 3 bases and J shed 9 bases, with 12 bases lying between them. The CDR3 nucleotides are TGTGCCAGCAGTTTGAGTCCGGCGGGTGAGCAGTTCTTC. This encodes CASSLSPAGEQFF.

The V gene is TRBV19, the J gene TRBJ1-5; D perhaps matches TRBD1 (6 bases). This CDR3 is 16 amino acids long. Germline V gene lookup returns CDR1 LNHDA and CDR2 SQIVND (reference sequence). Between the trimmed V and J ends, which lost 5 bases and 1 base, there was a span of 15 bases. The CDR3 coding sequence is TGTGCCAGTAGTGCCACAGGGAGTAGCAGCAATCAGCCCCAGCATTTT. Its protein product is CASSATGSSSNQPQHF. The full variable domain, with the rest looked up from reference TRBV19 and TRBJ1-5, is DGGITQSPKYLFRKEGQNVTLSCEQNLNHDAMYWYRQDPGQGLRLIYYSQIVNDFQKGDIAEGYSVSREKKESFPLTVTSAQKNPTAFYLCASSATGSSSNQPQHFGDGTRLSIL.

The rearrangement uses TRBV6-4 and TRBJ1-6; no definite D call. The germline V gene encodes CDR1 MRHNA and CDR2 SNTAGT. V was pared by 0 bases and J by 9 bases, with 15 bases between. The CDR3 is made up of 16 amino acids. CDR3 in DNA: TGTGCCAGCAGTGACTCCACAGACCCCAGGATTTCACCCCTCCACTTT. Protein: CASSDSTDPRISPLHF.

As regards this clone: Other DNA sequences in the sample encode the same CDR3. The V gene is TRBV7-9, the J gene TRBJ1-2; TRBD1 might be the D (5 bases). V gave up 5 bases and J gave up 4 bases, with 11 bases separating them. The CDR3 spans 13 residues. Germline values: CDR1 SEHNR, CDR2 FQNEAQ (reference sequence). CDR3 region: CASSLLDTYGYTF. As DNA, the CDR3 is TGTGCCAGCAGCCTACTGGACACCTATGGCTACACCTTC.

The rearrangement links TRBV5-6 to TRBJ2-1; possibly TRBD2 for D (5 bases). CDR1 and CDR2 from the germline V gene are SGHDT and YYEEEE. The CDR3 has 12 residues. The V gene lost 0 bases and the J gene lost 9 bases, with 7 bases spanning the gap. The DNA of the CDR3 is TGTGCCAGCAGCTTGGCGAGGGCTGAGCAGTTCTTC. This translates into CASSLARAEQFF.

With regard to this clone: Germline is not matched at one junction end, which may reflect a read error. The chain has TRBV4-2 and TRBJ2-1; D possibly corresponds to TRBD1 (6 bases). CDR3 length: 17 amino acids. Germline-derived CDR1 and CDR2 are LGHNA and YNFKEQ. The CDR3 region has the DNA TGTGCCAGCAGCCAAGAGAAGGGACATAACTCCTACAATGAGCGGTTCTTC. Protein: CASSQEKGHNSYNERFF.

This rearrangement joins TRBV23-1 to TRBJ2-1; tentatively, D is TRBD1 (5 bases). TRBV23-1 is an ORF, and what it does is uncertain. The CDR3 consists of 14 residues. V was clipped by 7 bases and J by 8 bases, with 18 bases between them. Here the CDR3 reads CASIGVTVDDEQFF. The DNA for the CDR3 is TGCGCCAGCATCGGTGTGACAGTTGACGATGAGCAGTTCTTC.

V gene TRBV13 combines with J gene TRBJ1-1; 10 bases match TRBD1. The trim removed 5 bases at V and 4 bases at J, leaving 10 bases unmatched. The CDR3 length is 16 residues. Germline V CDR1 and CDR2: PRHDT, FYEKMQ (reference sequence). CDR3 sequence: CASSPLRDRGRTEAFF. DNA of the CDR3: TGTGCCAGCAGCCCGCTCCGGGACAGGGGACGCACTGAAGCTTTCTTT.

The chain has TRBV15 and TRBJ1-5; D might be TRBD1 (6 bases). This CDR3 is built from 15 residues. The ends were cut back, 0 bases at V and 3 bases at J, with 9 bases in the middle. Germline-derived CDR1 and CDR2 are LNHNV and YYDKDF (reference sequence). The CDR3 sequence: CATSREDSFNQPQHF. The CDR3 bases are TGTGCCACCAGCAGAGAGGACAGCTTCAATCAGCCCCAGCATTTT.

This chain links TRBV30 with TRBJ2-7, with 9 positions matching TRBD2. V trimming: 5 bases; J trimming: 3 bases; junction bases outside the gene matches: 5. This CDR3 spans 13 amino acids. Germline assignment: CDR1 GTSNPN and CDR2 SVGIG (reference sequence). CDR3 protein: CAWEAGGVYEQYF. Here the CDR3 DNA reads TGTGCCTGGGAAGCGGGGGGCGTCTACGAGCAGTACTTC.

The J gene is TRBJ2-7, the V gene TRBV11-2; D unclear. CDR3 size: 14 residues. From germline, CDR1 is SGHAT and CDR2 FQNNGV. With 4 bases removed from V and 7 bases from J, the gap between germline ends came to 17 bases. DNA of the CDR3: TGTGCCAGCAGCTCAAAGACAATAAGTGGTGAGCAGTACTTC. Encoded protein: CASSSKTISGEQYF.

This clone was seen once. The chain combines TRBV5-1 with TRBJ1-1; D not certain. Looked up from germline, CDR1 is SGHRS and CDR2 is YFSETQ. The V and J ends lost 4 bases and 0 bases respectively, with 10 bases between them. The CDR3 runs 14 residues. This chain's CDR3 is CASSQDGVNTEAFF. The CDR3, as DNA: TGCGCCAGCAGCCAAGACGGGGTGAACACTGAAGCTTTCTTT.

The chain joins TRBV19 to TRBJ1-3; D may be TRBD1 (6 bases). CDR1 is LNHDA, CDR2 SQIVND, per germline (reference sequence). The V and J ends lost 4 bases and 11 bases respectively, with 15 bases between them. The length of the CDR3 is 13 residues. The CDR3 region is CASSNAQGFAIYF. DNA for the CDR3: TGTGCCAGTAGTAACGCCCAGGGGTTCGCCATATATTTT.

This chain links TRBV30 with TRBJ1-1; D is unclear. Trimming took off 0 bases at V and 0 bases at J, with 8 bases between the two ends. CDR1 is GTSNPN, CDR2 SVGIG, per germline (reference sequence). CDR3 length: 14 amino acids. In DNA, the CDR3 is TGTGCCTGGAGTGTGGCCGACATGAACACTGAAGCTTTCTTT. Amino acids: CAWSVADMNTEAFF.

The rearrangement joins TRBV2 to TRBJ2-3, with TRBD2 matching over 7 bases. This CDR3 region has 16 residues. Looked up from germline, CDR1 is SNHLY and CDR2 is FYNNEI. The V segment lost 4 bases and the J segment 0 bases; nucleotides outside the gene matches: 7. Here the CDR3 reads CASSVGTTRSTDTQYF. CDR3 coding DNA: TGTGCCAGCAGTGTTGGGACTACCAGGAGCACAGATACGCAGTATTTT.

The CDR3 coding sequence is TGTGCCAGCAGTGAGTTCCGGGGAAACTATGGCTACACCTTC. Protein product: CASSEFRGNYGYTF. The V call is TRBV2, the J call TRBJ1-2, with D unresolved. CDR3 length: 14 amino acids. The V end lost 3 bases, the J end lost 2 bases, and 10 bases lay between the germline ends. The germline gives CDR1 SNHLY, CDR2 FYNNEI.